The 30 T cell receptor beta chains in this list originate from one sample, sequenced in a study of breast tumors, draining lymph nodes, adjacent tissues. TCRdb re-derived calls from the multiplex PCR reads in MiXCR, one entry per CDR3 protein. This sample has over 12,000 distinct CDR3 sequences, with approximately 50% found just once. Sequences were obtained from tumor-adjacent breast tissue. The receptors stem from a female donor with breast cancer. Some clones in this sample may be carry-over from other donors' samples.

The rearrangement joins TRBV14 to TRBJ1-3; tentative D call: TRBD1 (6 bases). Trimming left V 1 base short and J 4 bases short, with 14 bases between. The CDR3 loop spans 16 amino acids. In germline, CDR1 is SGHDN, CDR2 FVKESK. The CDR3 coding sequence is TGTGCCAGCAGCCAAGCCCCTGCCGGGACAGGAAACACCATATATTTT. It translates to CASSQAPAGTGNTIYF.

Sample share makes this clonotype medium-sized. This sequence joins TRBV18 and TRBJ2-6; 7 bases are a match to TRBD2. The CDR3 runs to 14 residues. Trimming at V came to 4 bases and at J to 5 bases, leaving 2 bases not matched to a gene. The germline V gene has CDR1 KGHSH and CDR2 LQKENI. As DNA, the CDR3 is TGTGCCAGCTCACTGGGAGGGAGGGCCAACGTCCTGACTTTC. Protein: CASSLGGRANVLTF.

The chain recombines TRBV30 with TRBJ1-1; D gene uncertain. The V gene's germline CDR1 is GTSNPN and CDR2 SVGIG (reference sequence). The CDR3 covers 11 residues. The V end was cut by 3 bases, the J end by 7 bases, with 9 bases between. CDR3 sequence reads: CAWSWESEAFF. The DNA of the CDR3 is TGTGCCTGGAGCTGGGAGAGTGAAGCTTTCTTT.

In this sample, this clonotype turned up many times. The rearrangement links TRBV10-3 to TRBJ2-3, with D perhaps matching TRBD2 (6 bases). V dropped 5 bases and J dropped 2 bases, with 14 bases sitting between them. Germline-derived CDR1 and CDR2 are ENHRY and SYGVKD. The CDR3 has 15 amino acids. CDR3 sequence reads: CAISPGEILTDTQYF. The CDR3 DNA follows: TGTGCCATCAGTCCGGGGGAGATACTCACAGATACGCAGTATTTT.

The CDR3, as DNA: TGCGCCAGCAGCTCGGACGTAAAGCAGTACTTC. Its translation is CASSSDVKQYF. The V and J genes are TRBV5-1 and TRBJ2-7; no clear D gene. Germline CDR1 reads SGHRS; CDR2 reads YFSETQ. The CDR3 covers 11 residues. Trimming took 3 bases from V and 8 from J, leaving 9 bases between them.

V and J are TRBV20-1 and TRBJ2-3; 8 bases are shared with TRBD1. Germline CDR1 is DFQATT and CDR2 is SNEGSKA (reference sequence). The CDR3 loop spans 14 amino acids. V gave up 6 bases and J gave up 2 bases; unmatched junction bases: 7. The CDR3 nucleotides are TGCAGTGCCCAGAAGACAGGGGCCACAGATACGCAGTATTTT. Its translation: CSAQKTGATDTQYF.

At least ten counts were recorded for this clonotype. This chain uses TRBV3-1 with TRBJ1-2; D unresolved. In germline, CDR1 is LGHDT, CDR2 YNNKEL (reference sequence). CDR3 length: 13 amino acids. V was cut by 4 bases and J by 2 bases, with 8 bases left in between. The CDR3 here is CASSPRANYGYTF. The CDR3 DNA reads as TGTGCCAGCAGCCCTCGAGCGAACTATGGCTACACCTTC.

The sample holds many counts of this clonotype. V usage is TRBV6-1 and J usage is TRBJ2-3; 9 bases are shared with TRBD1. With 6 bases clipped from V and 4 bases from J, the junction kept 14 bases outside the gene matches. There are 17 residues in the CDR3. Per germline, CDR1 MNHNS and CDR2 SASEGT. This CDR3 is CASRRDRVSTLADTQYF. Written as DNA, the CDR3 is TGTGCCAGCAGGCGGGACAGGGTTTCCACACTAGCAGATACGCAGTATTTT.

In this sample, this clonotype is medium-sized. This sequence joins TRBV6-4 and TRBJ2-2; the D is unclear. Germline CDR1 is MRHNA and CDR2 is SNTAGT. There are 14 residues in the CDR3. V lost 2 bases to trimming and J lost 0 bases, with 4 bases between them. The DNA for the CDR3 is TGTGCCAGCAGTGACGGGACGAACACCGGGGAGCTGTTTTTT. Translated: CASSDGTNTGELFF.

The CDR3: CSASLPPSWEQYF. The CDR3 DNA reads as TGCAGTGCTAGTTTGCCACCTTCTTGGGAGCAGTACTTC. The rearrangement uses TRBV20-1 and TRBJ2-7, with D hard to call. CDR1 is DFQATT, CDR2 SNEGSKA, per germline (reference sequence). V was shortened by 3 bases and J by 7 bases, with 16 bases between the two germline ends. The CDR3 consists of 13 residues.

About this clonotype: This is likely a read error, given that the CDR3 carries no conserved phenylalanine or tryptophan at its end. This sequence joins TRBV7-9 and TRBJ2-1; D is possibly TRBD1 or TRBD2 (5 bases each). CDR3 length equals 14 residues. The germline V gene has CDR1 SEHNR and CDR2 FQNEAQ (reference sequence). V lost 5 bases and J 1 base, leaving 9 bases between the germline ends. The CDR3 is CASSPGPSYNEQFP. CDR3 DNA: TGTGCCAGCAGCCCGGGACCTTCCTACAATGAGCAGTTCCCC.

In regard to this clonotype: The DNA is omitted, as the CDR3 cannot be located on it reliably, and the CDR3 follows TCRdb's listing. The chain uses TRBV29-1 and TRBJ1-2. 18 amino acids form the CDR3, both terminal residues included. The germline V gene encodes CDR1 SQVTM and CDR2 ANQGSEA. The CDR3: CSVYLCSVEDLGLQGYTF.

In the case of this clonotype: The germline gene is not matched at one end of the junction; a read error may be the cause. The chain couples TRBV20-1 to TRBJ2-7; unclear D gene. The CDR3 runs to 13 residues. Germline CDR1 is DFQATT and CDR2 is SNEGSKA (reference sequence). The CDR3 DNA sequence: TGCAGTGCCCTGGACCGTCCTTCCTACGCGCAGTACTTC. It translates to CSALDRPSYAQYF.

This clonotype is a singleton in its sample. No DNA is shown, since the ends of the CDR3 on it are uncertain; the CDR3 is the one TCRdb lists. This chain joins TRBV20-1 and TRBJ1-6. CDR1 and CDR2 (germline): DFQATT, SNEGSKA (reference sequence). The CDR3 length is 19 residues, termini included. The CDR3 spells CSFYICSARVVRGGSPLHF.

The table lists this clonotype with many counts. The gene calls are TRBV6-1 and TRBJ2-1, with D maybe TRBD2 (7 bases). Trimming removed 6 bases from V and 8 bases from J, with 23 bases in between. CDR3 length: 16 amino acids. The germline V gene has CDR1 MNHNS and CDR2 SASEGT. The CDR3 DNA sequence: TGTGCCAGCAGGGGCCTAGGGGCGGGAGAGGGGGATGAGCAGTTCTTC. Amino acids: CASRGLGAGEGDEQFF.

This clonotype has at least ten counts. This may come from a read error, since a much larger clone is one base off. The chain employs TRBV6-2 or TRBV6-3 and TRBJ1-5; a weak D match, TRBD1 (6 bases). The CDR3 covers 13 residues. Trimming shortened V by 6 bases and J by 5 bases, and 11 bases separated the two germline ends. Germline loops: CDR1 MNHEY, CDR2 SVGEGT. The CDR3 protein is CASRQDSHQPQHF. CDR3 coding DNA: TGTGCCAGCAGACAGGACAGCCATCAGCCCCAGCATTTT.

Within the sample, this clonotype is large (0.1 to 1%). This chain links TRBV5-1 with TRBJ2-7; 10 nucleotides align to TRBD2. The CDR3 runs to 15 residues. Looked up from germline, CDR1 is SGHRS and CDR2 is YFSETQ. Germline trimming cut 0 bases from V and 5 bases from J; bases unmatched to any gene: 5. The CDR3 here is CASSLVASGRNEQYF. DNA of the CDR3: TGCGCCAGCAGCTTGGTGGCTAGCGGGAGAAACGAGCAGTACTTC.

Within the sample, this clonotype is medium-sized (0.01 to 0.1%). V is TRBV4-1 and J is TRBJ1-3, with no clear D. The CDR3 consists of 13 residues. The V gene lost 0 bases and the J gene lost 4 bases, with 4 bases spanning the gap. Per germline, CDR1 MGHRA and CDR2 YSYEKL. The DNA of the CDR3 is TGCGCCAGCAGCCAAGAGAACGGAAACACCATATATTTT. It yields the protein CASSQENGNTIYF.

This clonotype ranks as medium-sized. The rearrangement uses TRBV20-1 and TRBJ1-5; D unclear. The CDR3 totals 13 residues. Per germline, CDR1 DFQATT and CDR2 SNEGSKA (reference sequence). V was pared by 7 bases and J by 0 bases, with 10 bases between. The CDR3 loop reads CSVLGHSNQPQHF. DNA of the CDR3: TGCAGTGTCCTAGGGCATAGCAATCAGCCCCAGCATTTT.

This clonotype was observed at least ten times. The genes are TRBV9 and TRBJ1-4; D is uncertain. The CDR3 is 12 residues long. V lost 0 bases and J lost 12, with 9 bases in between. Germline loops: CDR1 SGDLS, CDR2 YYNGEE. CDR3 sequence: CASSVGGSELFF. The CDR3, as DNA: TGTGCCAGCAGCGTAGGCGGGAGTGAACTGTTTTTT.

This clonotype has ten or more counts. It may be a read error: a sequence one base away is much more abundant. The genes are TRBV9 and TRBJ1-5, with D hard to call. Germline CDR1 and CDR2: SGDLS and YYNGEE. This CDR3 is 15 amino acids long. Here the CDR3 reads CASTSWGASNQPPHF. CDR3 nucleotides: TGTGCCAGCACCTCGTGGGGAGCTAGCAATCAGCCCCCGCATTTT.

This clonotype has ten or more counts. The rearrangement links TRBV19 to TRBJ1-4; maybe TRBD1 (6 bases). V was trimmed by 1 base and J by 10 bases, leaving 10 bases between them. CDR1 is LNHDA, CDR2 SQIVND, per germline (reference sequence). The CDR3 spans 13 residues. The CDR3 DNA reads TGTGCCAGTAGTATAGTGTCACAGGGAAAACTGTTTTTT. Residues: CASSIVSQGKLFF.

In regard to this clonotype: A much larger clone lies one base from this, so it may be a read error. The genes are TRBV20-1 and TRBJ2-4; D might be TRBD2 (6 bases). This CDR3 has 13 residues. Germline V lookup: CDR1 DFQATT, CDR2 SNEGSKA (reference sequence). CDR3 sequence (DNA): TGCAGTGCGGCTAGCCCCGGGGGAAACACTCAGTACTTC. It codes for CSAASPGGNTQYF.

The gene calls are TRBV29-1 and TRBJ1-3, with D unclear. Germline values: CDR1 SQVTM, CDR2 ANQGSEA. V was trimmed by 0 bases and J by 8 bases, leaving 17 bases between them. This CDR3 is built from 15 residues. CDR3 in amino acids: CSVEDLGLQGYTIYF. CDR3 bases: TGCAGCGTTGAAGATTTGGGATTACAAGGCTACACCATATATTTT.

This clonotype was detected many times. A read error is possible here, since a much larger clone lies one base away. The chain recombines TRBV7-3 with TRBJ2-5; 8 bases map to TRBD2. The germline V gene has CDR1 SGHTA and CDR2 FQGTGA. This CDR3 comprises 15 residues. The CDR3 here is CASSLFPGGLETQHF. Written as DNA, the CDR3 is TGTGCCAGCAGCTTATTTCCGGGGGGGTTGGAGACCCAGCACTTC.

This clonotype showed up many times. The chain links TRBV14 to TRBJ1-5; D call uncertain. In germline, CDR1 is SGHDN, CDR2 FVKESK. The CDR3 loop spans 13 amino acids. V dropped 8 bases and J dropped 3 bases, with 11 bases sitting between them. CDR3: CASCPGPNQPQHF. CDR3 nucleotides: TGTGCCAGCTGTCCCGGTCCCAATCAGCCCCAGCATTTT.

Many counts were recorded for this clonotype. The rearrangement joins TRBV6-5 to TRBJ2-3; maybe TRBD2 (7 bases). Trimming cost V 4 bases and J 5 bases, with 13 bases left between them. CDR1 is MNHEY, CDR2 SVGAGI, per germline. The CDR3 is 14 residues long. DNA for the CDR3: TGTGCCAGCAGTTTACAGGGCGGGAGAGATACGCAGTATTTT. It codes for CASSLQGGRDTQYF.

On this clonotype itself: The conserved final phenylalanine or tryptophan is absent from the CDR3, which likely points to a read error. The chain couples TRBV5-1 to TRBJ1-4, with D uncertain. V was pared by 3 bases and J by 7 bases, with 16 bases between. The CDR3 has 15 residues. Germline V gene lookup returns CDR1 SGHRS and CDR2 YFSETQ. This CDR3 reads CASSSGVGRGEKLFL. The CDR3 DNA follows: TGCGCCAGCAGCTCTGGCGTAGGACGGGGTGAAAAACTGTTTCTT.

This clonotype was detected a few times. The chain recombines TRBV6-6 with TRBJ2-5; D perhaps matches TRBD2 (6 bases). Germline CDR1 MNHNY, CDR2 SVGAGI (reference sequence). V lost 2 bases, J lost 7 bases, and 17 bases lay in between. The CDR3 is 15 residues long. The CDR3 region has the DNA TGTGCCAGCAGTTACCCGGGAGAACCGAAAGGGACCCAGTACTTC. It yields the protein CASSYPGEPKGTQYF.

This clonotype was counted at least ten times. The chain combines TRBV6-1 with TRBJ2-7; 11 nucleotides line up with TRBD2. Germline CDR1 is MNHNS and CDR2 is SASEGT. The V segment lost 8 bases and the J segment 1 base; nucleotides outside the gene matches: 7. The CDR3 has 15 residues. The CDR3 loop reads CASEITSGRSYEQYF. For the CDR3, the DNA is TGTGCCAGCGAGATAACTAGCGGGAGATCCTACGAGCAGTACTTC.